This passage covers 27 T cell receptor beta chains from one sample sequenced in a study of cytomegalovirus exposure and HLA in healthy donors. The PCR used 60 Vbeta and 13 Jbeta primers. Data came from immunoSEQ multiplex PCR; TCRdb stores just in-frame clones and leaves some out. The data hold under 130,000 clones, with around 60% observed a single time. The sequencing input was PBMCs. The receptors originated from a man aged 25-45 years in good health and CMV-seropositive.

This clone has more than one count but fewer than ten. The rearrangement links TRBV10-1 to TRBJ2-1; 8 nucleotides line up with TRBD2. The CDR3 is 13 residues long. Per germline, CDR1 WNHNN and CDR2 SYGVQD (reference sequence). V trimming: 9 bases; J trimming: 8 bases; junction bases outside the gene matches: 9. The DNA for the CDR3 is TGCGCCAGATTTCGGGGGGGGGCAGATGAGCAGTTCTTC. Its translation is CARFRGGADEQFF.

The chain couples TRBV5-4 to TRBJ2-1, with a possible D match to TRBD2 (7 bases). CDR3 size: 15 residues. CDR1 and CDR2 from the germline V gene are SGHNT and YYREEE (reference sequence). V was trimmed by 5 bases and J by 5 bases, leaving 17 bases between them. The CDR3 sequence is CASRQGGAIHNEQFF. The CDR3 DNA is TGTGCCAGCAGGCAAGGGGGGGCAATTCACAATGAGCAGTTCTTC. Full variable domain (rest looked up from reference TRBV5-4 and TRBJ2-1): ETGVTQSPTHLIKTRGQQVTLRCSSQSGHNTVSWYQQALGQGPQFIFQYYREEENGRGNFPPRFSGLQFPNYSSELNVNALELDDSALYLCASRQGGAIHNEQFFGPGTRLTVL.

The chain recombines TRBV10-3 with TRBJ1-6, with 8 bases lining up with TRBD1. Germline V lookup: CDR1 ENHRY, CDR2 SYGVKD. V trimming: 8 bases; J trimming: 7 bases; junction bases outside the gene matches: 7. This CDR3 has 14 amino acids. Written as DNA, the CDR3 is TGTGCCATCGGACAGGGTTTAGGGAATTCACCCCTCCACTTT. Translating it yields CAIGQGLGNSPLHF.

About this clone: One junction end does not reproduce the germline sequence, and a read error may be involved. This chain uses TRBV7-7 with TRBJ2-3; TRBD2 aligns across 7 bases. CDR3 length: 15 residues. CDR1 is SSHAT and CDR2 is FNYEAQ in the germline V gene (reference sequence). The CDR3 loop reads CASSKYFGEGNTQYF. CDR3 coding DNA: TGTGCTAGCAGCAAATACTTTGGGGAGGGTAATACGCAGTATTTT.

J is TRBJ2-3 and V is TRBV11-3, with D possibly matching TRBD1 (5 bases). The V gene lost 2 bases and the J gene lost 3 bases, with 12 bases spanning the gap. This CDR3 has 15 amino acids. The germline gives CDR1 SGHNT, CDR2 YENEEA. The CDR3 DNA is TGTGCCAGCAGCTTACAGGGTCCTTTGACAGATACGCAGTATTTT. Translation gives CASSLQGPLTDTQYF.

CDR3: CATSRSRERTGELFF. The CDR3 region has the DNA TGTGCCACCAGCAGATCTCGGGAGCGCACCGGGGAGCTGTTTTTT. The rearrangement uses TRBV15 and TRBJ2-2, with D possibly TRBD2 on 6 matching bases. Germline CDR1 reads LNHNV; CDR2 reads YYDKDF (reference sequence). The CDR3 contains 15 residues. V was shortened by 2 bases and J by 4 bases, with 11 bases between the two germline ends. The full variable domain, rest sourced from reference TRBV15 and TRBJ2-2, is DAMVIQNPRYQVTQFGKPVTLSCSQTLNHNVMYWYQQKSSQAPKLLFHYYDKDFNNEADTPDNFQSRRPNTSFCFLDIRSPGLGDTAMYLCATSRSRERTGELFFGEGSRLTVL.

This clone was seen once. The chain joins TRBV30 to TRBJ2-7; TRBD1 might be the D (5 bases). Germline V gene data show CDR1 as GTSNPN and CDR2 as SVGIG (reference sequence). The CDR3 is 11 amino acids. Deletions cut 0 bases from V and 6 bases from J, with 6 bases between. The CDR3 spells CAWSVGVEQYF. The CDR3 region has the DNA TGTGCCTGGAGTGTAGGGGTCGAGCAGTACTTC.

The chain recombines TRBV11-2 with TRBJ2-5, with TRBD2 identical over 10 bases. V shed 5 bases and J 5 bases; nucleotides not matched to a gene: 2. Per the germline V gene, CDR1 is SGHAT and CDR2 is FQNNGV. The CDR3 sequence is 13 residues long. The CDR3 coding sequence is TGTGCCAGCAGCCCTAGCGGGGGTGAGACCCAGTACTTC. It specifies CASSPSGGETQYF. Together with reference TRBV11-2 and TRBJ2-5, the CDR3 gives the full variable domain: EAGVAQSPRYKIIEKRQSVAFWCNPISGHATLYWYQQILGQGPKLLIQFQNNGVVDDSQLPKDRFSAERLKGVDSTLKIQPAKLEDSAVYLCASSPSGGETQYFGPGTRLLVL.

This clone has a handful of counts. Written as DNA, the CDR3 is TGTGCCAGCAGCTTATTTTCGGGATCCGGGGCCAACGTCCTGACTTTC. Its translation is CASSLFSGSGANVLTF. V usage is TRBV5-5 and J usage is TRBJ2-6, with D possibly being TRBD2 (5 bases). From germline, CDR1 is SGHKS and CDR2 YYEKEE (reference sequence). The CDR3 consists of 16 residues. Trimming cost V 2 bases and J 4 bases, with 13 bases left between them.

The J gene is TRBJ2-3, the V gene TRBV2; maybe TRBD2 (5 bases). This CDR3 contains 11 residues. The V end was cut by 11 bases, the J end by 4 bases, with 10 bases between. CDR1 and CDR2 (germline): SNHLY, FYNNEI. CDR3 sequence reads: CARGTADTQYF. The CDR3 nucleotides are TGTGCCCGGGGAACCGCAGATACGCAGTATTTT.

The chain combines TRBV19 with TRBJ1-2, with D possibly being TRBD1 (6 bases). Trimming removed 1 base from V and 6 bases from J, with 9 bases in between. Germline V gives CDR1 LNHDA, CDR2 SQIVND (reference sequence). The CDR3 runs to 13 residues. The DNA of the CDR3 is TGTGCCAGTAGTATAGTGGGGGCAGATGGCTACACCTTC. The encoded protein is CASSIVGADGYTF.

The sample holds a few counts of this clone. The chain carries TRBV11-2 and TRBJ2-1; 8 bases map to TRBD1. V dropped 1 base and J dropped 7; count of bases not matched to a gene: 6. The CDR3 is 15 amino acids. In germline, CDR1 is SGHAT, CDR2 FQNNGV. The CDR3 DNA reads TGTGCCAGCAGCTTAGCGGCTCAGGGGGCTAATGAGCAGTTCTTC. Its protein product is CASSLAAQGANEQFF.

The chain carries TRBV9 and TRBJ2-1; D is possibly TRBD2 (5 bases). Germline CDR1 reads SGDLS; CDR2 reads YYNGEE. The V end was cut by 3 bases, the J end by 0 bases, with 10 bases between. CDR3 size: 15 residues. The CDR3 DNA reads TGTGCCAGCAGCGAGAGAGGGCGCTCCTACAATGAGCAGTTCTTC. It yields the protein CASSERGRSYNEQFF.

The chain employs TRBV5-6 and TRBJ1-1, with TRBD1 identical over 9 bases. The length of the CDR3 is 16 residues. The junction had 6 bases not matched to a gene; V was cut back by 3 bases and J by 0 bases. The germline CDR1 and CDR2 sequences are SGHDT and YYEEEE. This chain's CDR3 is CASSWGQGDVNTEAFF. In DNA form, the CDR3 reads TGTGCCAGCAGCTGGGGACAGGGCGATGTGAACACTGAAGCTTTCTTT.

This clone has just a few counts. Here the CDR3 DNA reads TGCGCCAGCAGCTCGGGGACTCGCACAGATACGCAGTATTTT. Protein sequence: CASSSGTRTDTQYF. The chain uses TRBV5-1 and TRBJ2-3, with D maybe TRBD2 (6 bases). This CDR3 region has 14 residues. Trimming removed 3 bases at V and 1 base at J, with 9 bases between. Germline lookup yields CDR1 SGHRS and CDR2 YFSETQ.

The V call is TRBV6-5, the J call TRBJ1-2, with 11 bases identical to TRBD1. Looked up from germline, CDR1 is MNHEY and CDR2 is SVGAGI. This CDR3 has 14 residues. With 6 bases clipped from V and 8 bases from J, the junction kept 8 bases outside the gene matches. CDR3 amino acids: CASSRGQGASGYTF. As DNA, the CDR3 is TGTGCCAGCAGCCGTGGACAGGGGGCGTCGGGCTACACCTTC.

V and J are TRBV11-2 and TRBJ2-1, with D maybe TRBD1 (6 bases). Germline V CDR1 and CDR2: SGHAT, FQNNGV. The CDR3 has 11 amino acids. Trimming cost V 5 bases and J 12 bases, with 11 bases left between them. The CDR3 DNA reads TGTGCCAGCAGCCCTGAAGGGGGGCAGTTCTTC. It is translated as CASSPEGGQFF.

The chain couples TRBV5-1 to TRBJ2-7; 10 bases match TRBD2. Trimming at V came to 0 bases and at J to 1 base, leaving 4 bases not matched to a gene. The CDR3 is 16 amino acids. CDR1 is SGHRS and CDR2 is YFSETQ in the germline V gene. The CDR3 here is CASSLASGGPSYEQYF. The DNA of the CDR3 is TGCGCCAGCAGCTTGGCTAGCGGGGGCCCATCCTACGAGCAGTACTTC.

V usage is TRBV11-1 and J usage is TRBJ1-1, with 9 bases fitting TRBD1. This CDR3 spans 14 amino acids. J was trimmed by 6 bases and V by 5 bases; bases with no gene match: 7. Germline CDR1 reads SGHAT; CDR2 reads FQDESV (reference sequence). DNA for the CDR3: TGTGCCAGCAGCCCGGGACAGGGAAGGCCTGAAGCTTTCTTT. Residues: CASSPGQGRPEAFF.

CDR3 sequence (DNA): TGCGCCAGCAGCCAAGAGGCTTCGGGACAGGGAACCTACGAGCAGTACTTC. Protein product: CASSQEASGQGTYEQYF. This sequence joins TRBV4-1 and TRBJ2-7; 9 bases are a match to TRBD1. Per germline, CDR1 MGHRA and CDR2 YSYEKL. The CDR3 is made up of 17 amino acids. V lost 0 bases and J lost 2; bases outside the gene matches: 8.

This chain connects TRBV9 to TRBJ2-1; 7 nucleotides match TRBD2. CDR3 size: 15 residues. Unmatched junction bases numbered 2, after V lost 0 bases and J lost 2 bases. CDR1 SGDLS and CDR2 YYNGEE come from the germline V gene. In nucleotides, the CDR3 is TGTGCCAGCAGCGTAGGAGCGGGGCCCTACAATGAGCAGTTCTTC. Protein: CASSVGAGPYNEQFF.

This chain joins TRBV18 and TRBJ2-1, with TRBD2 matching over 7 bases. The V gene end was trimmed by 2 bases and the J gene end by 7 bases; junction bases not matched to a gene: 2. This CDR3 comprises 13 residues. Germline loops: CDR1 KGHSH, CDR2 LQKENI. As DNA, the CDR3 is TGTGCCAGCTCACCATCGGGGGGTAATGAGCAGTTCTTC. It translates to CASSPSGGNEQFF.

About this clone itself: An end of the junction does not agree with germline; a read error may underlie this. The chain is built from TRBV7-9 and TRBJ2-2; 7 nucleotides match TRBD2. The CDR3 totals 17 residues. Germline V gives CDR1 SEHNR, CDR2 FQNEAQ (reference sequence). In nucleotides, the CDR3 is TGTTCCAGCAGCACCCGACTAGCATTGTCCCTATGGGGGGAGCTGTTTTTT. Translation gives CSSSTRLALSLWGELFF.

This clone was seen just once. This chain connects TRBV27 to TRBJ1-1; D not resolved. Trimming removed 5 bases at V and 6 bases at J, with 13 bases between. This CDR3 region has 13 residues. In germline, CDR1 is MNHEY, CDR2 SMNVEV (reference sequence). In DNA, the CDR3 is TGTGCCAGCAGTCTCTACTCCAACGCTGAAGCTTTCTTT. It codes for CASSLYSNAEAFF.

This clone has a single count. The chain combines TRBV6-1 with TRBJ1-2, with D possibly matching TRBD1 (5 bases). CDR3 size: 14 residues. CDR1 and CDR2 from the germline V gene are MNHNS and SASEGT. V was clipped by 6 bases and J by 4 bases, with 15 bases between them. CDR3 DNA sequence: TGTGCCAGCAGCCGCGAACGACAGTCCTATGGCTACACCTTC. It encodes CASSRERQSYGYTF.

The CDR3 loop is CASKTGRNFYGYTF. In DNA, the CDR3 is TGTGCCAGTAAAACAGGGCGGAATTTCTATGGCTACACCTTC. The chain combines TRBV19 with TRBJ1-2; the D gene is possibly TRBD1 (6 bases). Between the trimmed V and J ends, which lost 7 bases and 4 bases, there was a span of 16 bases. This CDR3 has 14 residues. Per the germline V gene, CDR1 is LNHDA and CDR2 is SQIVND (reference sequence).

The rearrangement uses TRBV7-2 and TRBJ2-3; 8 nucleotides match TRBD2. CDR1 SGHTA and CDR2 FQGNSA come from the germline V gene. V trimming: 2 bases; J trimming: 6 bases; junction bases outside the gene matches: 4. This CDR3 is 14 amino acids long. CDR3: CASSLLAGYDTQYF. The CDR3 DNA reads TGTGCCAGCAGCTTACTAGCGGGTTACGATACGCAGTATTTT.